What follows are 8 T cell receptor beta chains derived from one specimen sequenced in a study of shared clonotypes between healthy human individuals. Measured with immunoSEQ multiplex PCR; TCRdb has only the in-frame clones, and not every one. The table lists roughly 2.4 million clones, almost 96% of them singletons, with roughly 0.13% in the top ten. The sample comprised naive CD4+ T cells sorted from blood. The subset here: CD45RA+ positively selected. These receptors all stem from a man aged 18 to 30 in good health.

CDR3 DNA sequence: TGCGCCAGCAGGACCTATAGGGGGCCTGAGAGCACAGATACGCAGTATTTT. Protein sequence: CASRTYRGPESTDTQYF. This chain uses TRBV10-1 with TRBJ2-3; TRBD1 aligns across 7 bases. Germline lookup yields CDR1 WNHNN and CDR2 SYGVQD (reference sequence). After removal of 6 bases from V and 0 bases from J, the junction contained 12 bases not matched to a gene. This CDR3 is 17 amino acids long.

The J gene is TRBJ2-7, the V gene TRBV5-1; D may be TRBD1 or TRBD2 (5 bases each). Trimming removed 4 bases from V and 3 bases from J, with 17 bases in between. The CDR3 contains 15 residues. CDR1 is SGHRS, CDR2 YFSETQ, per germline. CDR3 loop: CASSLVAGTFYEQYF. The CDR3 nucleotides are TGCGCCAGCAGCCTTGTGGCCGGGACGTTCTACGAGCAGTACTTC.

The gene calls are TRBV5-6 and TRBJ2-7; 9 bases align to TRBD1. The J segment lost 5 bases and the V segment lost 2 bases, leaving 5 bases of the junction unmatched. The CDR3 length is 14 residues. Looked up from germline, CDR1 is SGHDT and CDR2 is YYEEEE. CDR3 DNA sequence: TGTGCCAGCAGCTTCGGGGACAGGGCCGACGAGCAGTACTTC. Protein: CASSFGDRADEQYF. Filled out from reference TRBV5-6 and TRBJ2-7, the complete variable domain reads DAGVTQSPTHLIKTRGQQVTLRCSPKSGHDTVSWYQQALGQGPQFIFQYYEEEERQRGNFPDRFSGHQFPNYSSELNVNALLLGDSALYLCASSFGDRADEQYFGPGTRLTVT.

The count of this clone is one. The chain employs TRBV19 and TRBJ1-2, with D perhaps matching TRBD1 (5 bases). Trimming removed 8 bases at V and 4 bases at J, with 20 bases between. CDR3 length: 15 residues. Germline values: CDR1 LNHDA, CDR2 SQIVND (reference sequence). The CDR3 sequence is CASGREARASYGYTF. CDR3 DNA sequence: TGTGCCAGTGGCAGGGAGGCTCGGGCGAGCTATGGCTACACCTTC.

CDR3 amino acids: CASSQEVAGGVYEQYF. CDR3 sequence (DNA): TGCGCCAGCAGCCAAGAGGTCGCCGGGGGGGTCTACGAGCAGTACTTC. The chain couples TRBV4-3 to TRBJ2-7, with 8 bases that match TRBD2. The CDR3 runs 16 residues. Per germline, CDR1 LGHNA and CDR2 YSLEER. V gave up 0 bases and J gave up 3 bases; unmatched junction bases: 7.

V is TRBV9 and J is TRBJ1-5; 9 nucleotides agree with TRBD1. V shed 3 bases, J shed 8 bases, and the junction held 6 bases outside the gene matches. CDR1 and CDR2 (germline): SGDLS, YYNGEE. The length of the CDR3 is 14 residues. The CDR3 sequence: CASSAGTGWEPQHF. The CDR3 region has the DNA TGTGCCAGCAGCGCCGGGACAGGGTGGGAGCCCCAGCATTTT.

The chain combines TRBV7-2 with TRBJ2-3; D remains unclear. CDR1 SGHTA and CDR2 FQGNSA come from the germline V gene. Trimming stripped 8 bases from V and 1 base from J, with 10 bases between. This CDR3 is built from 13 residues. CDR3 bases: TGTGCCAGCCATCATACGGGCACAGATACGCAGTATTTT. Translation gives CASHHTGTDTQYF.

The count of this clone is one. This rearrangement joins TRBV25-1 to TRBJ1-4, with 10 bases matching TRBD1. Per germline, CDR1 MGHDK and CDR2 SYGVNS. The CDR3 length is 15 residues. The J segment lost 6 bases and the V segment lost 4 bases, leaving 5 bases of the junction unmatched. The CDR3 is CASSASGQGYEKLFF. CDR3 DNA: TGTGCCAGCAGTGCGTCGGGACAGGGGTATGAAAAACTGTTTTTT.